These 17 T cell receptor beta chains were sequenced from one sample in a study of OX40 agonist ivuxolimab in advanced cancers. This table comes from immunoSEQ multiplex PCR, and its TCRdb copy is limited to in-frame clones, with some not included. Among about 90,000 clones, approximately 91% were seen once, and the ten largest hold about 0.35%. The sample here was CD4+ or CD8+ T cells sorted from blood, taken in a trial of the OX40 agonist ivuxolimab. Receptors were obtained from an adult with an advanced solid tumor such as melanoma, head and neck, liver or kidney cancer.

V gene TRBV7-8 combines with J gene TRBJ2-7; D remains unclear. Germline V gene sequence: CDR1 SGHVS, CDR2 FQNEAQ. CDR3 length: 13 amino acids. V lost 0 bases to trimming and J lost 2 bases, with 5 bases between them. The CDR3 spells CASSLAFTYEQYF. CDR3 bases: TGTGCCAGCAGCTTAGCATTCACCTACGAGCAGTACTTC.

J is TRBJ2-5 and V is TRBV2; either TRBD1 or TRBD2 may fit D (5 bases each). Germline values: CDR1 SNHLY, CDR2 FYNNEI. V lost 0 bases and J 12 bases, leaving 17 bases between the germline ends. There are 14 residues in the CDR3. CDR3 loop: CASSEARQGEPKYF. The CDR3 DNA follows: TGTGCCAGCAGTGAAGCGCGTCAGGGAGAACCAAAGTACTTC.

V is TRBV5-4 and J is TRBJ2-7; possible D gene TRBD2, 6 bases. The CDR3 runs 15 residues. CDR1 and CDR2 (germline): SGHNT, YYREEE (reference sequence). Trimming took off 4 bases at V and 0 bases at J, with 14 bases between the two ends. CDR3 bases: TGTGCCAGCAGCGGGGAGCGGGCTAGCTCCTACGAGCAGTACTTC. This translates into CASSGERASSYEQYF.

This chain uses TRBV19 with TRBJ2-7; 11 bases match TRBD2. The CDR3 has 15 amino acids. CDR1 and CDR2 (germline): LNHDA, SQIVND (reference sequence). Germline trimming cut 6 bases from V and 4 bases from J; bases unmatched to any gene: 8. DNA of the CDR3: TGTGCCAGTAGAGAAACTAGCGGGAGTCGATACGAGCAGTACTTC. Encoded protein: CASRETSGSRYEQYF.

This chain links TRBV28 with TRBJ2-5; 7 bases line up with TRBD2. The J call is uncertain, as TRBJ2-7 better fits the DNA end. This CDR3 has 14 amino acids. Germline V gene lookup returns CDR1 MDHEN and CDR2 SYDVKM. CDR3 protein: CASSTGTIPYEQYF. Written as DNA, the CDR3 is TGTGCCAGCAGTACCGGGACTATTCCCTACGAGCAGTACTTC.

The V call is TRBV28, the J call TRBJ2-1; D gene unclear. The V and J ends lost 5 bases and 4 bases respectively, with 6 bases between them. The germline CDR1 and CDR2 sequences are MDHEN and SYDVKM. The CDR3 runs 12 residues. Here the CDR3 reads CASSGQYNEQFF. The CDR3 coding sequence is TGTGCCAGCAGTGGGCAGTACAATGAGCAGTTCTTC.

The CDR3 sequence is CAVKGGGMNTEAFF. Here the CDR3 DNA reads TGTGCAGTAAAAGGGGGAGGAATGAACACTGAAGCTTTCTTT. The rearrangement uses TRBV2 and TRBJ1-1; possible D gene TRBD1, 6 bases. This CDR3 is built from 14 residues. The germline V gene has CDR1 SNHLY and CDR2 FYNNEI.

The chain links TRBV29-1 to TRBJ2-1; D gene ambiguous. Germline V gives CDR1 SQVTM, CDR2 ANQGSEA. V lost 1 base and J lost 0, with 7 bases in between. The CDR3 has 14 amino acids. Here the CDR3 DNA reads TGCAGCGTTGAAGGGGGTAGCTCCTACAATGAGCAGTTCTTC. This encodes CSVEGGSSYNEQFF.

The gene calls are TRBV6-6 and TRBJ2-4; TRBD2 agrees at 7 bases. V shed 9 bases, J shed 8 bases, and the junction held 7 bases outside the gene matches. This CDR3 has 12 residues. The germline CDR1 and CDR2 sequences are MNHNY and SVGAGI (reference sequence). The CDR3 loop reads CASTSREDIQYF. The CDR3 DNA follows: TGTGCCAGTACCAGCCGGGAGGACATTCAGTACTTC.

The V gene is TRBV28, the J gene TRBJ2-7; D remains unclear. The ends were cut back, 4 bases at V and 2 bases at J, with 6 bases in the middle. CDR3 size: 12 residues. Germline V gene sequence: CDR1 MDHEN, CDR2 SYDVKM. CDR3 bases: TGTGCCAGCAGTTCAAACGCCTACGAGCAGTACTTC. Amino acids: CASSSNAYEQYF. The whole variable domain, filled in from reference TRBV28 and TRBJ2-7, reads DVKVTQSSRYLVKRTGEKVFLECVQDMDHENMFWYRQDPGLGLRLIYFSYDVKMKEKGDIPEGYSVSREKKERFSLILESASTNQTSMYLCASSSNAYEQYFGPGTRLTVT.

The CDR3, as DNA: TGTGCCAGCAGGGCCTTCGGGGGATTCCAAGAGACCCAGTACTTC. This codes for CASRAFGGFQETQYF. The chain carries TRBV28 and TRBJ2-5, with a possible D match to TRBD2 (6 bases). The CDR3 loop spans 15 amino acids. Trimming took off 6 bases at V and 1 base at J, with 15 bases between the two ends. From germline, CDR1 is MDHEN and CDR2 SYDVKM.

The chain is built from TRBV19 and TRBJ2-2; the D call may be TRBD1 or TRBD2 (5 bases each). Germline CDR1 and CDR2: LNHDA and SQIVND (reference sequence). The V end lost 1 base, the J end lost 6 bases, and 12 bases lay between the germline ends. The CDR3 totals 15 residues. The CDR3 protein is CASSIGGIGSGELFF. The CDR3, as DNA: TGTGCCAGTAGTATAGGGGGGATAGGTTCCGGGGAGCTGTTTTTT.

This chain uses TRBV7-3 with TRBJ2-7, with 10 bases matching TRBD1. V was clipped by 5 bases and J by 6 bases; unmatched bases: 4. From germline, CDR1 is SGHTA and CDR2 FQGTGA. CDR3 length equals 13 residues. CDR3: CASSAGQGGEQYF. The CDR3 DNA sequence: TGTGCCAGCAGCGCCGGACAGGGGGGCGAGCAGTACTTC. Together with reference TRBV7-3 and TRBJ2-7, the CDR3 gives the full variable domain: GAGVSQTPSNKVTEKGKYVELRCDPISGHTALYWYRQSLGQGPEFLIYFQGTGAADDSGLPNDRFFAVRPEGSVSTLKIQRTERGDSAVYLCASSAGQGGEQYFGPGTRLTVT.

The genes are TRBV21-1 and TRBJ2-3; the table gives TRBD2 as D, unverified against the DNA. TRBV21-1 has pseudogene status. This CDR3 contains 16 residues. CDR3 loop: CASSKVAAGVSDTQYF. DNA for the CDR3: TGTGCCAGCAGCAAAGTAGCAGCGGGAGTATCAGATACGCAGTATTTT.

The V and J genes are TRBV14 and TRBJ2-2; TRBD2 agrees at 13 bases. Germline V lookup: CDR1 SGHDN, CDR2 FVKESK. V lost 3 bases to trimming and J lost 4 bases; unmatched junction nucleotides: 17. This CDR3 region has 21 residues. This CDR3 reads CASSHQVSELGLAGITGELFF. The CDR3 region has the DNA TGTGCCAGCAGCCACCAGGTGTCAGAGCTGGGACTAGCGGGAATCACCGGGGAGCTGTTTTTT.

The genes are TRBV5-1 and TRBJ1-4, with TRBD1 as a possible D gene (5 bases). Germline values: CDR1 SGHRS, CDR2 YFSETQ. This CDR3 comprises 14 residues. Trimming pared 7 bases from V and 3 bases from J, leaving 13 bases between. The CDR3 protein is CASGLGGANEKLFF. The CDR3 nucleotides are TGCGCCAGCGGTCTCGGGGGTGCTAATGAAAAACTGTTTTTT.

The rearrangement uses TRBV7-8 and TRBJ1-1; 7 bases align to TRBD1. J gave up 8 bases and V 5 bases, and 14 bases lay outside the gene matches. The CDR3 extends over 15 amino acids. The germline CDR1 and CDR2 sequences are SGHVS and FQNEAQ. CDR3 amino acids: CASSPTTGMGSEAFF. The CDR3 DNA reads as TGTGCCAGCAGCCCTACGACAGGGATGGGTTCAGAAGCTTTCTTT.